This record covers a single T cell receptor beta chain. The antigen is unknown. Data came from immunoSEQ multiplex PCR; TCRdb stores just in-frame clones and leaves some out. This table has roughly 91,000 clones, approximately 95% appearing once. The length of the CDR3 is 12 residues. V dropped 7 bases and J dropped 0 bases, with 4 bases sitting between them. The germline CDR1 and CDR2 sequences are SEHNR and FQNEAQ (reference sequence). This record comes from a study of OX40 agonist ivuxolimab in advanced cancers. Study-level findings and limits: The study observed clonal expansion of CD4+ and CD8+ blood T cells by week 6 at 0.1 to 3.0 mg/kg.

This material consisted of CD4+ or CD8+ T cells sorted from blood, taken in a trial of the OX40 agonist ivuxolimab. The chain employs TRBV7-9 and TRBJ1-3; no clear D. This TCR came from an adult with an advanced solid tumor such as melanoma, head and neck, liver or kidney cancer. The CDR3 sequence: CASKPSGNTIYF. The CDR3, as DNA: TGTGCCAGCAAGCCCTCTGGAAACACCATATATTTT.